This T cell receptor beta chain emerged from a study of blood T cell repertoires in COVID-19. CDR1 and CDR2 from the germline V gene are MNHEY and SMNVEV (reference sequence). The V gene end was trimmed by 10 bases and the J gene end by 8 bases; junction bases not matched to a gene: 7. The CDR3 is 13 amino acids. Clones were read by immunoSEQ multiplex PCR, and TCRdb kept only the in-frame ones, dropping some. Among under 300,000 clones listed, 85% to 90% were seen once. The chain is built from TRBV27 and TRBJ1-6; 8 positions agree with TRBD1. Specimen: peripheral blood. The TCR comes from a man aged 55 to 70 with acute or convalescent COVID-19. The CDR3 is CATSGTGHSPLHF. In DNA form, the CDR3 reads TGTGCCACTTCGGGGACAGGACATTCACCCCTCCACTTT.